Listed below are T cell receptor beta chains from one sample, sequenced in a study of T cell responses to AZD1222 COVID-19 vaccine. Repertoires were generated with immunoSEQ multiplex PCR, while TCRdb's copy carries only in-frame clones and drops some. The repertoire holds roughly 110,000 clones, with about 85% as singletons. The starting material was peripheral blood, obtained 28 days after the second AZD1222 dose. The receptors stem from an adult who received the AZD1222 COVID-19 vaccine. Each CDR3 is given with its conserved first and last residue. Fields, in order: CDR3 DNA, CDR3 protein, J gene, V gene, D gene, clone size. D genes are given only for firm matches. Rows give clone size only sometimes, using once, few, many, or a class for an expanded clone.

TGTGCCAGCAGCCCAGGTAGCAATCAGCCCCAGCATTTT | CASSPGSNQPQHF | TRBJ1-5 | TRBV9 | NA | NA
TGTGCCAGCATACCTTCCGCCAGGGTCGACCAGCCCCAGCATTTT | CASIPSARVDQPQHF | TRBJ1-5 | TRBV27 | NA | NA
TGCGCCAGCAGCTTCATGGGACAGGGGGCATTTGGCTACACCTTC | CASSFMGQGAFGYTF | TRBJ1-2 | TRBV5-1 | TRBD1 | NA
TGTGCCTGGAGTCAGACCGGGGAGCTGTTTTTT | CAWSQTGELFF | TRBJ2-2 | TRBV30 | NA | NA
TGTGCCAGCTCACCCAAAATAGACAGTTACAATGAGCAGTTCTTC | CASSPKIDSYNEQFF | TRBJ2-1 | TRBV18 | NA | NA
TGTGCCAGCAGTCCCCTCGACAGGGTCGTATCGGAGACCCAGTACTTC | CASSPLDRVVSETQYF | TRBJ2-5 | TRBV13 | TRBD1 | NA
TGTGCCAGCAGTTACTCGAAGAGCTCTGGAAACACCATATATTTT | CASSYSKSSGNTIYF | TRBJ1-3 | TRBV6-5 | NA | NA
TGTGCCAGCAGTTCCGGGACAGGGGGCAATCAGCCCCAGCATTTT | CASSSGTGGNQPQHF | TRBJ1-5 | TRBV2 | TRBD1 | NA
TGTGCCAGCAAACGACAGGGAGGAAATTCACCCCTCCACTTT | CASKRQGGNSPLHF | TRBJ1-6 | TRBV2 | TRBD1 | NA
TGCGCCAGCAGCCAAGCCCGCGCCCACACTGAAGCTTTCTTT | CASSQARAHTEAFF | TRBJ1-1 | TRBV4-3 | NA | NA
TGTGCCAGCAGTGAAGCGGGGGGGAATCGGGGATATAGCAATCAGCCCCAGCATTTT | CASSEAGGNRGYSNQPQHF | TRBJ1-5 | TRBV6-1 | NA | NA
TGTGCCAGCAGCTTAGTGGGGGGCCTGGGCAATGAGCAGTTCTTC | CASSLVGGLGNEQFF | TRBJ2-1 | TRBV7-2 | NA | NA
TGTGCCAGCAGTCCCGGGCTATACGAGCAGTACTTC | CASSPGLYEQYF | TRBJ2-7 | TRBV12-3/TRBV12-4 | NA | NA
TGTGCCAGTACCCTAACCCCCCCGAACCGTCTAGCCAAAAACATTCAGTACTTC | CASTLTPPNRLAKNIQYF | TRBJ2-4 | TRBV19 | NA | NA
TGTGCCAGCAGCTTAAATCAGGCAGCGGGGGGGCGTAATGAGCAGTTCTTC | CASSLNQAAGGRNEQFF | TRBJ2-1 | TRBV5-4 | TRBD2 | few
TGTGCCAGCAGTTTAGGACAGGGGGCAGAGAATGGCTACACCTTC | CASSLGQGAENGYTF | TRBJ1-2 | TRBV27 | TRBD1 | NA
TGTGCCAGCAGCTTAGCTACCCCCCAGGGAAGGAACACTGAAGCTTTCTTT | CASSLATPQGRNTEAFF | TRBJ1-1 | TRBV7-8 | NA | NA
TGTGCCACCAGTGAGGAACCCGGGACAGGGGGTATGGTGGGCTACACCTTC | CATSEEPGTGGMVGYTF | TRBJ1-2 | TRBV24-1 | TRBD1 | NA
TGTGCCAGCAGCTTAGAGGGAAACACCATATATTTT | CASSLEGNTIYF | TRBJ1-3 | TRBV7-6 | NA | NA
TGTGCCAGTATGGAAAGGCTTTCGAACACTGAAGCTTTCTTT | CASMERLSNTEAFF | TRBJ1-1 | TRBV19 | NA | NA
TGTGCCAGCAGTTTCGGATGGGAGAACACTGAAGCTTTCTTT | CASSFGWENTEAFF | TRBJ1-1 | TRBV27 | NA | once
TGTGCCAGCAGCGGACTAGCGGGGTTGTATGAGCAGTTCTTC | CASSGLAGLYEQFF | TRBJ2-1 | TRBV7-2 | TRBD2 | NA
TGTGCCAGCAGCGTAGGTGAATTTGTAGGCACAGATACGCAGTATTTT | CASSVGEFVGTDTQYF | TRBJ2-3 | TRBV9 | NA | NA
TGTGCCAGCAATTACAGGGGCCTCCATGGGGAAGCTTTCTTT | CASNYRGLHGEAFF | TRBJ1-1 | TRBV28 | TRBD1 | NA
TGTGCCAGCAGTCCGGACGAGTACAATGAGCAGTTCTTC | CASSPDEYNEQFF | TRBJ2-1 | TRBV6-4 | NA | few
TGTGCCAGCAGCTTAGAAGATGGGCGACAGGGGGCCTACAATGAGCAGTTCTTC | CASSLEDGRQGAYNEQFF | TRBJ2-1 | TRBV7-9 | TRBD1 | NA
TGTGCCATCAGTGAGGCGACTAACTATGGCTACACCTTC | CAISEATNYGYTF | TRBJ1-2 | TRBV10-3 | NA | NA
TGTGCCGGGTCATTAGAGTACGAGCAGTACTTC | CAGSLEYEQYF | TRBJ2-7 | TRBV5-8 | NA | few
TGTGCCAGCAGTACAGGGAACACTGAAGCTTTCTTT | CASSTGNTEAFF | TRBJ1-1 | TRBV6-5 | NA | NA
TGTGCCAGCAGGGGGACAGAAGTGAACACTGAAGCTTTCTTT | CASRGTEVNTEAFF | TRBJ1-1 | TRBV2 | TRBD1 | NA
TGTGCCAGCAGCTCCGACAGAAACACTGAAGCTTTCTTT | CASSSDRNTEAFF | TRBJ1-1 | TRBV11-2 | NA | NA
TGTGCCAGTAGTATAGGTGGTTACGGGACGCACTATGGCTACACCTTC | CASSIGGYGTHYGYTF | TRBJ1-2 | TRBV19 | NA | NA
TGTGCCAGCAGCCCGCGACAGGTTTCTACTTCCTATGGCTACACCTTC | CASSPRQVSTSYGYTF | TRBJ1-2 | TRBV5-8 | NA | NA
TGTGCCAGCAGCCTCAAAACCCGGCCCCAGCATTTT | CASSLKTRPQHF | TRBJ1-5 | TRBV12-3/TRBV12-4 | NA | NA
TGCGCCAGCAGCTGGGTGGGACCGGGCGGTGAAAAACTGTTTTTT | CASSWVGPGGEKLFF | TRBJ1-4 | TRBV5-1 | NA | NA
TGTGCCACTCGGGACAGGGTCTACGAGCAGTACTTC | CATRDRVYEQYF | TRBJ2-7 | TRBV6-5 | TRBD1 | NA
TGTGCCAGCAGCCTCGACACTTCTAACTATGGCTACACCTTC | CASSLDTSNYGYTF | TRBJ1-2 | TRBV7-9 | NA | once
TGCGCCAGCAGCTCCTCGGTAGGCTCGAACACTGAAGCTTTCTTT | CASSSSVGSNTEAFF | TRBJ1-1 | TRBV5-1 | NA | NA
TGTGCCAGCAGCTTCCGGGGACCCTACAATGAGCAGTTCTTC | CASSFRGPYNEQFF | TRBJ2-1 | TRBV13 | NA | once
TGTGCCAGCAGTGACGTGACTAGCGGGGCTTACAATGAGCAGTTCTTC | CASSDVTSGAYNEQFF | TRBJ2-1 | TRBV2 | TRBD2 | NA
TGTGCCAGCAGTGAAGCCTCCAGCCGAAACTATGGCTACACCTTC | CASSEASSRNYGYTF | TRBJ1-2 | TRBV2 | NA | NA
TGTGCCAGTAGCCAATCCGGACAGGGCCCTTATGGCTACACCTTC | CASSQSGQGPYGYTF | TRBJ1-2 | TRBV19 | TRBD1 | few
TGTGCCAGCAGCTTGTCCGGGACAGGGAGCCACGAGCAGTACTTC | CASSLSGTGSHEQYF | TRBJ2-7 | TRBV7-9 | TRBD1 | NA
TGTGCCAGCAGTGAGCGGCAGTCTGCGAACACTGAAGCTTTCTTT | CASSERQSANTEAFF | TRBJ1-1 | TRBV2 | NA | NA
TGTGCCAGCAGTTTCGGTGGGGACTATGGCTACACCTTC | CASSFGGDYGYTF | TRBJ1-2 | TRBV27 | NA | NA
TGTGCCAGCAGGACGGCCCCGGGTGATCAAAATGAGCAGTTCTTC | CASRTAPGDQNEQFF | TRBJ2-1 | TRBV6-5 | NA | few
TGTGCCAGCAGTTACGGTCTCCTTGGGACCCAGTACTTC | CASSYGLLGTQYF | TRBJ2-5 | TRBV6-2/TRBV6-3 | NA | NA
TGCGCCAGCAGCCAGGCTCTAGCGGGGGGTTACAATGAGCAGTTCTTC | CASSQALAGGYNEQFF | TRBJ2-1 | TRBV4-3 | TRBD2 | NA
TGTGCCAGCAGCCAAACCGGGGGCGGCTATGGCTACACCTTC | CASSQTGGGYGYTF | TRBJ1-2 | TRBV7-9 | NA | NA
TGTGCCAGCAGTTATACGGGTCAGAGCCTCCTTCGGCAGTTCTTC | CASSYTGQSLLRQFF | TRBJ2-1 | TRBV27 | NA | NA
TGTGCCAGCAGCCGGGACAGGGGGAACACTGAAGCTTTCTTT | CASSRDRGNTEAFF | TRBJ1-1 | TRBV6-4 | TRBD1 | NA
TGTGCCAGCAGCCCCGGACAGTACGAGCAGTACTTC | CASSPGQYEQYF | TRBJ2-7 | TRBV5-6 | NA | NA